The clone carrying this TCR beta chain was seen ten or more times. These data come from a study of spatial heterogeneity in lung cancer. Across the whole study: Sequencing consistently turned up more beta-chain sequences than alpha-chain sequences.

From the 5' RACE reads, TCRdb called clonotypes with MiXCR, one entry per CDR3 protein. This table holds around 30,000 distinct CDR3 sequences, 5% to 6% found once. Germline V gene data show CDR1 as KGHSH and CDR2 as LQKENI. The CDR3 is 13 residues long. Trimming pared 3 bases from V and 5 bases from J, leaving 10 bases between. The time point was: blood at routine non-recurrence follow-up after resection. Tumor, nontumor lung or frozen PBMC supplied whole RNA that was sequenced unsorted. The material was PBMCs, obtained at follow-up. The TCR comes from a male donor with early-stage non-small cell lung cancer. The gene calls are TRBV18 and TRBJ1-1; D ambiguous. CDR3 sequence: CASSPSKDTEAFF. CDR3 DNA sequence: TGTGCCAGCTCACCTTCAAAGGATACTGAAGCTTTCTTT.